This is a list of T cell receptor beta chains from one sample in a study of human thymus T cells. Method: immunoSEQ multiplex PCR; TCRdb's copy keeps in-frame clones and lacks some. The table includes 55,000 to 85,000 clones, 85% to 95% detected once. The sequencing sample was made of thymus tissue. The receptor set was obtained from a girl under three years old with a congenital heart defect but otherwise immunologically healthy. Both conserved end residues are part of each CDR3. D genes are given only for firm matches. For some rows the clone size is stated as once, few or many, or as a class when expanded; others skip it.

CDR3 protein: CASSPHGLGHVKVDEQFF; CDR3 DNA: TGTGCCAGCAGCCCTCACGGACTAGGACATGTGAAGGTAGATGAGCAGTTCTTC; clone size: -; V gene: TRBV5-4; D gene: TRBD2; J gene: TRBJ2-1
CDR3 protein: CASSIDFQDTMNTEAFF; CDR3 DNA: TGTGCCAGTAGTATAGATTTTCAGGACACTATGAACACTGAAGCTTTCTTT; clone size: -; V gene: TRBV19; D gene: -; J gene: TRBJ1-1
CDR3 protein: CASSLEYSGRGKNEQYF; CDR3 DNA: TGTGCCAGCAGCTTAGAGTATTCGGGCAGGGGAAAGAACGAGCAGTACTTC; clone size: once; V gene: TRBV11-1; D gene: -; J gene: TRBJ2-7
CDR3 protein: CASSQRDNSRVNNEQFF; CDR3 DNA: TGCGCCAGCAGCCAGCGGGACAATAGTCGAGTTAACAATGAGCAGTTCTTC; clone size: -; V gene: TRBV4-1; D gene: -; J gene: TRBJ2-1
CDR3 protein: CASSRKGLAGMADTQYF; CDR3 DNA: TGTGCCAGCTCACGGAAGGGACTAGCGGGAATGGCAGATACGCAGTATTTT; clone size: -; V gene: TRBV18; D gene: TRBD2; J gene: TRBJ2-3
CDR3 protein: CASNPMGGVGYEQYF; CDR3 DNA: TGTGCCAGCAACCCGATGGGGGGAGTTGGCTACGAGCAGTACTTC; clone size: -; V gene: TRBV27; D gene: -; J gene: TRBJ2-7
CDR3 protein: CASSAPDHRGPYGYTF; CDR3 DNA: TGCGCCAGCAGCGCGCCGGACCACAGGGGACCATATGGCTACACCTTC; clone size: -; V gene: TRBV5-1; D gene: TRBD1; J gene: TRBJ1-2
CDR3 protein: CASSPDTRNTEAFF; CDR3 DNA: TGTGCCAGCAGTCCAGACACCCGGAACACTGAAGCTTTCTTT; clone size: -; V gene: TRBV27; D gene: -; J gene: TRBJ1-1
CDR3 protein: CASNSKTTDISPPQAFF; CDR3 DNA: TGTGCCAGTAATTCCAAAACTACGGACATCAGCCCCCCACAAGCTTTCTTT; clone size: once; V gene: TRBV19; D gene: -; J gene: TRBJ1-1
CDR3 protein: CASSTNTGELFF; CDR3 DNA: TGTGCCAGCAGCACGAACACCGGGGAGCTGTTTTTT; clone size: -; V gene: TRBV7-2; D gene: -; J gene: TRBJ2-2
CDR3 protein: CASSPGTSYGYTF; CDR3 DNA: TGTGCCAGCTCACCGGGGACCTCATATGGCTACACCTTC; clone size: -; V gene: TRBV18; D gene: -; J gene: TRBJ1-2
CDR3 protein: CASSFPLMFSDTDTQYF; CDR3 DNA: TGTGCCAGCAGCTTCCCCTTAATGTTTAGCGACACAGATACGCAGTATTTT; clone size: -; V gene: TRBV5-6; D gene: -; J gene: TRBJ2-3
CDR3 protein: CASRLPNIQYF; CDR3 DNA: TGCGCCAGCAGGTTGCCAAACATTCAGTACTTC; clone size: -; V gene: TRBV5-1; D gene: -; J gene: TRBJ2-4
CDR3 protein: CASSVDGAGGVQETQYF; CDR3 DNA: TGTGCCAGCAGCGTAGATGGAGCGGGAGGGGTCCAAGAGACCCAGTACTTC; clone size: -; V gene: TRBV9; D gene: TRBD2; J gene: TRBJ2-5
CDR3 protein: CASSSMVAGYNEQFF; CDR3 DNA: TGTGCCAGCAGTTCCATGGTAGCGGGGTACAATGAGCAGTTCTTC; clone size: -; V gene: TRBV28; D gene: TRBD2; J gene: TRBJ2-1
CDR3 protein: CASSFVAGASPQAYEQYF; CDR3 DNA: TGTGCCAGCAGTTTCGTAGCGGGAGCTTCTCCTCAGGCCTACGAGCAGTACTTC; clone size: -; V gene: TRBV28; D gene: TRBD2; J gene: TRBJ2-7
CDR3 protein: CASSYTSGRVDNEQFF; CDR3 DNA: TGTGCCAGCAGCTATACTAGCGGGAGGGTCGACAATGAGCAGTTCTTC; clone size: -; V gene: TRBV2; D gene: TRBD2; J gene: TRBJ2-1